The 15 T cell receptor beta chains reported below all come from one sample, sequenced in a study of blood T cell repertoires in COVID-19. Libraries were prepared by immunoSEQ multiplex PCR; TCRdb keeps only in-frame clonotypes and omits some of them. Of about 20,000 clones listed, about nine tenths are singletons. Sequencing used peripheral blood. The source is a human donor in a cohort sampled during active COVID-19.

The chain links TRBV6-2 or TRBV6-3 to TRBJ2-5, with 7 positions matching TRBD1. Losses at the gene ends were 2 bases for V and 1 base for J; bases not matched to a gene: 4. The CDR3 totals 15 residues. The germline CDR1 and CDR2 sequences are MNHEY and SVGEGT. CDR3 DNA sequence: TGTGCCAGCAGTTACCCAGGGACAGTCCAAGAGACCCAGTACTTC. As protein: CASSYPGTVQETQYF.

CDR3: CASSRAGTLNYGYTF. CDR3 sequence (DNA): TGTGCCAGCAGTAGGGCGGGGACCCTCAACTATGGCTACACCTTC. The chain links TRBV25-1 to TRBJ1-2; the D gene is possibly TRBD1 (5 bases). Germline CDR1 is MGHDK and CDR2 is SYGVNS. The CDR3 runs to 15 residues. Trimming took off 5 bases at V and 2 bases at J, with 15 bases between the two ends.

This clone has a single count. The chain joins TRBV7-9 to TRBJ2-1, with 13 bases aligning to TRBD2. The CDR3 length is 16 residues. The ends lost 4 bases at V and 6 bases at J; junction bases unmatched: 6. From germline, CDR1 is SEHNR and CDR2 FQNEAQ (reference sequence). CDR3 sequence: CASSSWGLAGFNEQFF. The DNA of the CDR3 is TGTGCCAGCAGCTCATGGGGACTAGCGGGGTTCAATGAGCAGTTCTTC. The whole variable domain, remainder taken from reference TRBV7-9 and TRBJ2-1, is DTGVSQNPRHKITKRGQNVTFRCDPISEHNRLYWYRQTLGQGPEFLTYFQNEAQLEKSRLLSDRFSAERPKGSFSTLEIQRTEQGDSAMYLCASSSWGLAGFNEQFFGPGTRLTVL.

The gene calls are TRBV18 and TRBJ2-1, with TRBD2 matching 8 bases. V was clipped by 6 bases and J by 2 bases; unmatched bases: 9. The V gene's germline CDR1 is KGHSH and CDR2 LQKENI. The CDR3 contains 16 residues. The CDR3 region is CASSALGSGTYNEQFF. CDR3 coding DNA: TGTGCCAGCTCCGCGCTGGGTAGCGGGACCTACAATGAGCAGTTCTTC.

This clone is a singleton in its sample. The rearrangement links TRBV5-1 to TRBJ2-5; 15 bases fit TRBD2. The germline gives CDR1 SGHRS, CDR2 YFSETQ. The CDR3 is 16 residues long. J gave up 5 bases and V 4 bases, and 6 bases lay outside the gene matches. Here the CDR3 DNA reads TGCGCCAGCAGCACCACCGGGACTAGCGGGGGGGAGACCCAGTACTTC. It translates to CASSTTGTSGGETQYF. The full variable domain, with the rest looked up from reference TRBV5-1 and TRBJ2-5, is KAGVTQTPRYLIKTRGQQVTLSCSPISGHRSVSWYQQTPGQGLQFLFEYFSETQRNKGNFPGRFSGRQFSNSRSEMNVSTLELGDSALYLCASSTTGTSGGETQYFGPGTRLLVL.

The chain is built from TRBV7-9 and TRBJ2-3; 10 nucleotides align to TRBD2. V lost 5 bases, J lost 3 bases, and 8 bases stayed unmatched. Per germline, CDR1 SEHNR and CDR2 FQNEAQ (reference sequence). CDR3 size: 16 residues. The CDR3 protein is CASSPLAGVETDTQYF. DNA of the CDR3: TGTGCCAGCAGCCCTCTAGCGGGGGTTGAGACAGATACGCAGTATTTT.

The rearrangement uses TRBV7-8 and TRBJ1-6, with D hard to call. This CDR3 contains 15 residues. With 5 bases removed from V and 4 bases from J, the gap between germline ends came to 12 bases. CDR1 is SGHVS, CDR2 FQNEAQ, per germline. The CDR3 sequence: CASSNREAYNSPLHF. CDR3 coding DNA: TGTGCCAGCAGCAACCGAGAGGCTTATAATTCACCCCTCCACTTT.

The chain combines TRBV3-1 (or the pseudogene TRBV3-2) with TRBJ1-2, with 9 bases matching TRBD1. Germline CDR1 is LGHDT and CDR2 is YNNKEL (reference sequence). The V gene end was trimmed by 7 bases and the J gene end by 0 bases; junction bases not matched to a gene: 3. The CDR3 consists of 14 residues. The chain's CDR3 is CASKRTGANYGYTF. The DNA of the CDR3 is TGTGCCAGCAAAAGGACAGGGGCTAACTATGGCTACACCTTC.

This chain connects TRBV19 to TRBJ2-2, with 14 bases fitting TRBD2. The germline CDR1 and CDR2 sequences are LNHDA and SQIVND (reference sequence). Trimming at V came to 5 bases and at J to 4 bases, leaving 3 bases not matched to a gene. This CDR3 contains 16 residues. In DNA form, the CDR3 reads TGTGCCAGTAGTTCCGGACTAGCGGGGGGCACCGGGGAGCTGTTTTTT. Translated, it gives CASSSGLAGGTGELFF.

V and J are TRBV11-2 and TRBJ1-2; D gene ambiguous. The CDR3 loop spans 15 amino acids. Germline assignment: CDR1 SGHAT and CDR2 FQNNGV. V lost 2 bases, J lost 4 bases, and 14 bases lay in between. Here the CDR3 reads CASSLRGERVYGYTF. The CDR3 region has the DNA TGTGCCAGCAGCTTACGGGGAGAGCGGGTCTATGGCTACACCTTC. Combining the CDR3 with reference TRBV11-2 and TRBJ1-2 gives the whole variable domain EAGVAQSPRYKIIEKRQSVAFWCNPISGHATLYWYQQILGQGPKLLIQFQNNGVVDDSQLPKDRFSAERLKGVDSTLKIQPAKLEDSAVYLCASSLRGERVYGYTFGSGTRLTVV.

The chain carries TRBV7-9 and TRBJ1-1; D gene ambiguous. Trimming removed 1 base at V and 2 bases at J, with 8 bases between. Germline CDR1 and CDR2: SEHNR and FQNEAQ (reference sequence). CDR3 size: 14 residues. The CDR3 DNA follows: TGTGCCAGCAGCTTAGGTTCTCTTAACACTGAAGCTTTCTTT. Its protein is CASSLGSLNTEAFF.

V is TRBV2 and J is TRBJ2-1; D not certain. Germline-derived CDR1 and CDR2 are SNHLY and FYNNEI. Trimming pared 6 bases from V and 8 bases from J, leaving 14 bases between. This CDR3 has 13 amino acids. The CDR3 coding sequence is TGTGCCAGCAGGGCGGTACAAAGGCATGAGCAGTTCTTC. The encoded protein is CASRAVQRHEQFF.

The chain joins TRBV7-9 to TRBJ2-5; 8 bases line up with TRBD1. V lost 1 base to trimming and J lost 3 bases; unmatched junction nucleotides: 7. Germline assignment: CDR1 SEHNR and CDR2 FQNEAQ (reference sequence). The CDR3 has 16 amino acids. CDR3 in amino acids: CASSLGGQGAKETQYF. CDR3 DNA sequence: TGTGCCAGCAGCTTAGGAGGCCAGGGGGCTAAAGAGACCCAGTACTTC.

DNA of the CDR3: TGTGCCAGCAGCTTCAAGCTAAAGGGGGATGAGCAGTTCTTC. This translates into CASSFKLKGDEQFF. The chain links TRBV5-4 to TRBJ2-1, with D possibly being TRBD1 (6 bases). Trimming cost V 2 bases and J 8 bases, with 14 bases left between them. The germline V gene has CDR1 SGHNT and CDR2 YYREEE (reference sequence). The CDR3 has 14 amino acids.

This clone occurred a few times. V is TRBV7-3 and J is TRBJ2-1; a weak D match, TRBD1 (7 bases). From germline, CDR1 is SGHTA and CDR2 FQGTGA. V lost 2 bases and J 8 bases, leaving 10 bases between the germline ends. CDR3 length: 13 residues. CDR3 in DNA: TGTGCCAGCAGCTTAGGAGGGGGCTATGAGCAGTTCTTC. Residues: CASSLGGGYEQFF.